These 5 T cell receptor beta chains originate from one sample sequenced in a study of T cells in Graves' hyperthyroidism and ophthalmopathy. TCR beta CDR3 regions were amplified from RNA. The TCR CDR3 was amplified in a first-round RT-PCR using the HTBI primer set. MiXCR, applied by TCRdb to the multiplex PCR reads, yields one record per CDR3 protein. The sample contains fewer than 400,000 distinct CDR3 sequences, 25% of which appear only once. Input material: blood. The receptors were sampled from a man over 45 with Graves' hyperthyroidism.

This clonotype has only a few counts. The chain is built from TRBV20-1 and TRBJ2-3; a weak D match, TRBD2 (5 bases). Trimming took off 3 bases at V and 2 bases at J, with 15 bases between the two ends. Looked up from germline, CDR1 is DFQATT and CDR2 is SNEGSKA (reference sequence). The CDR3 is 15 amino acids. The DNA for the CDR3 is TGCAGTGCTAGCTACGGGATCGGGAACACAGATACGCAGTATTTT. It yields the protein CSASYGIGNTDTQYF.

In this sample, this clonotype turned up many times. CDR3 region: CASSPTGDEQFF. The CDR3 bases are TGTGCCAGCAGTCCCACGGGCGATGAGCAGTTCTTC. The V and J genes are TRBV7-3 and TRBJ2-1; the D is unclear. The CDR3 runs to 12 residues. Trimming cost V 6 bases and J 8 bases, with 11 bases left between them. In germline, CDR1 is SGHTA, CDR2 FQGTGA. Full variable domain (missing parts from reference TRBV7-3 and TRBJ2-1): GAGVSQTPSNKVTEKGKYVELRCDPISGHTALYWYRQSLGQGPEFLIYFQGTGAADDSGLPNDRFFAVRPEGSVSTLKIQRTERGDSAVYLCASSPTGDEQFFGPGTRLTVL.

This clonotype was seen more than once but under ten times. The chain links TRBV6-5 to TRBJ2-6; perhaps TRBD1 as D (5 bases). The CDR3 has 21 residues. Trimming removed 2 bases at V and 2 bases at J, with 25 bases between. Per the germline V gene, CDR1 is MNHEY and CDR2 is SVGAGI. The CDR3 coding sequence is TGTGCCAGCAGTTACGGTGGGTGGGGCAGCCCAAGTCCCCCTGGGGCCAACGTCCTGACTTTC. Amino acid sequence: CASSYGGWGSPSPPGANVLTF.

This clonotype was seen repeatedly, ten times or more. V gene TRBV11-2 combines with J gene TRBJ1-2; D is possibly TRBD1 (6 bases). The ends were cut back, 2 bases at V and 2 bases at J, with 12 bases in the middle. CDR3 length: 15 residues. CDR1 and CDR2 from the germline V gene are SGHAT and FQNNGV. The CDR3 DNA reads TGTGCCAGCAGCTTAATGGCGGGGGCAAACTATGGCTACACCTTC. It translates to CASSLMAGANYGYTF.

Worth noting for this clonotype: Relative to the germline gene, one junction end is altered; a read error may explain this. The V gene is TRBV5-1, the J gene TRBJ1-1; D might be TRBD1 (6 bases). Germline-derived CDR1 and CDR2 are SGHRS and YFSETQ. The CDR3 covers 14 residues. The DNA of the CDR3 is TGCGCCAGCAGATCGGGAGTACAGGGCACTGAAGGTTTCTTT. It codes for CASRSGVQGTEGFF.